This TCR delta chain was identified during a study of gamma-delta T cells after stem cell transplantation. V shed 0 bases and J 0 bases; nucleotides not matched to a gene: 5. CDR3 size: 16 residues. In germline, CDR1 is GEAIGNYY, CDR2 EKD. TCRdb re-identified clones in the RT-PCR reads via CATT. The top ten clones hold approximately 26% of a sample with about 2,000 delta-chain clones, roughly 6.1% of them seen once. This clone is labeled as hyperexpanded. Additional DNA sequences in this sample encode the identical CDR3. This chain joins TRDV2 and TRDJ1, with 8 bases aligning to TRDD3. This receptor was taken from a human donor. It is not recorded whose cells these are; they may come from a transplant donor. Sequencing was performed on gamma-delta T cells. CDR3 nucleotide sequence: TGTGCCTGTGACACCCTGGGGGACTATAACACCGATAAACTCATCTTT. Protein product: CACDTLGDYNTDKLIF.